One and the same sample provided the 15 T cell receptor beta chains below, sequenced in a study of sequential checkpoint blockade in melanoma. This sample's treatment: randomized to nivolumab then ipilimumab (arm A) or the reverse (arm B). TCRdb's table, derived via immunoSEQ multiplex PCR, lists solely in-frame clones and lacks some. The sample consists of about 5,000 clones, less than 30% of them appearing once. The sample here was tumor tissue (inferred from file names), taken from a patient given nivolumab and ipilimumab in sequence. The receptors derive from a human donor with melanoma.

This sequence joins TRBV6-8 and TRBJ1-1; 8 bases agree with TRBD1. CDR3 length equals 14 residues. V was clipped by 6 bases and J by 5 bases; unmatched bases: 8. The V gene's germline CDR1 is MNHGY and CDR2 SAAAGT. This CDR3 reads CASSFRGRGTEAFF. The CDR3 DNA reads as TGTGCCAGCAGCTTCAGGGGGCGGGGGACTGAAGCTTTCTTT.

The chain uses TRBV6-8 and TRBJ2-1, with 7 bases matching TRBD2. V lost 2 bases to trimming and J lost 4 bases; unmatched junction nucleotides: 11. CDR3 size: 17 residues. In germline, CDR1 is MNHGY, CDR2 SAAAGT. The CDR3 DNA follows: TGTGCCAGCAGTTACACGTCTTTAGCGGGCCTATACAATGAGCAGTTCTTC. Encoded protein: CASSYTSLAGLYNEQFF.

The chain employs TRBV30 and TRBJ2-2; 8 bases are shared with TRBD2. Germline V lookup: CDR1 GTSNPN, CDR2 SVGIG (reference sequence). CDR3 length: 14 amino acids. Germline trimming cut 3 bases from V and 6 bases from J; bases unmatched to any gene: 6. In DNA form, the CDR3 reads TGTGCCTGGAGGGCGAGCGGGAGAGCCGGGGAGCTGTTTTTT. Its translation: CAWRASGRAGELFF.

This clone is a singleton in its sample. V usage is TRBV19 and J usage is TRBJ2-7, with 7 positions matching TRBD1. The CDR3 has 14 amino acids. Losses at the gene ends were 4 bases for V and 0 bases for J; bases not matched to a gene: 3. Germline CDR1 LNHDA, CDR2 SQIVND (reference sequence). The CDR3 DNA sequence: TGTGCCAGTAGTACCTGGGACAGCTCCTACGAGCAGTACTTC. This encodes CASSTWDSSYEQYF.

This clone is judged medium-sized. The CDR3 reads CASSEEGRNTEAFF. The CDR3 DNA reads as TGTGCCAGCAGTGAAGAGGGCAGGAACACTGAAGCTTTCTTT. The rearrangement uses TRBV6-1 and TRBJ1-1; D unresolved. The ends were cut back, 1 base at V and 1 base at J, with 7 bases in the middle. Germline CDR1 reads MNHNS; CDR2 reads SASEGT. There are 14 residues in the CDR3.

This clone is classed as medium-sized. The chain is built from TRBV4-1 and TRBJ2-5, with 10 nucleotides matching TRBD2. Germline-derived CDR1 and CDR2 are MGHRA and YSYEKL. V dropped 2 bases and J dropped 5; count of bases not matched to a gene: 14. The CDR3 covers 18 residues. The CDR3 coding sequence is TGCGCCAGCAGCCAATTAACTAGCGGGACTACCCAATGGGAGACCCAGTACTTC. The encoded protein is CASSQLTSGTTQWETQYF.

The rearrangement uses TRBV30 and TRBJ1-5, with 10 bases fitting TRBD1. Germline values: CDR1 GTSNPN, CDR2 SVGIG (reference sequence). Losses at the gene ends were 5 bases for V and 4 bases for J; bases not matched to a gene: 5. This CDR3 region has 14 residues. The CDR3 region is CAWAGQGWNQPQHF. CDR3 coding DNA: TGTGCCTGGGCGGGACAGGGGTGGAATCAGCCCCAGCATTTT.

The chain recombines TRBV28 with TRBJ1-1; a possible D gene is TRBD1 (5 bases). Trimming took 5 bases from V and 7 from J, leaving 29 bases between them. The CDR3 loop spans 18 amino acids. Germline V lookup: CDR1 MDHEN, CDR2 SYDVKM. DNA for the CDR3: TGTGCCAGCAGTCCCCCTGGAAATATCTTCGACAGAAGTCTTGAAGCTTTCTTT. Translation gives CASSPPGNIFDRSLEAFF.

The chain's CDR3 is CASSYRTSGRRGEQFF. For the CDR3, the DNA is TGTGCCAGCAGTTACCGGACTAGCGGGAGGAGGGGTGAGCAGTTCTTC. This rearrangement joins TRBV27 to TRBJ2-1, with TRBD2 matching 14 bases. Trimming took 4 bases from V and 9 from J; bases not matched to a gene: 8. From germline, CDR1 is MNHEY and CDR2 SMNVEV (reference sequence). The CDR3 length is 16 residues.

This clone occurred a few times. V is TRBV11-3 and J is TRBJ2-1; 9 bases fit TRBD1. Trimming cost V 3 bases and J 8 bases; bases outside gene matches: 8. This CDR3 has 15 residues. Germline assignment: CDR1 SGHNT and CDR2 YENEEA. The CDR3 DNA sequence: TGTGCCAGCAGCTTGTCCGGACAGGGGACCGATGAGCAGTTCTTC. This sequence encodes CASSLSGQGTDEQFF.

This chain links TRBV11-3 with TRBJ2-3, with 14 bases that match TRBD2. The CDR3 loop spans 16 amino acids. Germline lookup yields CDR1 SGHNT and CDR2 YENEEA. Trimming cost V 5 bases and J 3 bases; bases outside gene matches: 4. The CDR3 DNA sequence: TGTGCCAGCAGCCCTCGGACTAGCGGGAGGACAGATACGCAGTATTTT. Its translation: CASSPRTSGRTDTQYF.

This chain connects TRBV29-1 to TRBJ2-2, with 10 positions matching TRBD1. Germline CDR1 reads SQVTM; CDR2 reads ANQGSEA. The CDR3 contains 15 residues. After removal of 4 bases from V and 5 bases from J, the junction contained 7 bases not matched to a gene. The CDR3 spells CSVGGQGPITGELFF. CDR3 in DNA: TGCAGCGTTGGGGGACAGGGGCCGATTACCGGGGAGCTGTTTTTT.

This clone was seen only a few times. The chain links TRBV12-2 to TRBJ2-7; the table's D call TRBD1 went unverified against the DNA. TRBV12-2 is marked as a pseudogene. CDR3 length: 16 amino acids. The CDR3 spells CATEKLGQVTSYEQYF. In DNA, the CDR3 is TGTGCCACAGAGAAGCTGGGACAGGTGACCTCCTACGAGCAGTACTTC.

This chain uses TRBV9 with TRBJ2-6, with D tentatively TRBD2 (5 bases). Trimming took off 0 bases at V and 0 bases at J, with 13 bases between the two ends. The CDR3 sequence is 18 residues long. The germline gives CDR1 SGDLS, CDR2 YYNGEE. In nucleotides, the CDR3 is TGTGCCAGCAGCGTAGGGCCCCCTAGCCACTCTGGGGCCAACGTCCTGACTTTC. It translates to CASSVGPPSHSGANVLTF.

This clone appeared a few times. The DNA of the CDR3 is TGTGCCAGCAGTTTAGCCGGGACAGGGAAGGATGAAAAACTGTTTTTT. Translated, it gives CASSLAGTGKDEKLFF. This rearrangement joins TRBV28 to TRBJ1-4; TRBD1 matches at 9 bases. Germline V gene sequence: CDR1 MDHEN, CDR2 SYDVKM. The CDR3 is 16 amino acids. With V trimmed by 2 bases and J by 6 bases, 7 bases remained unmatched.